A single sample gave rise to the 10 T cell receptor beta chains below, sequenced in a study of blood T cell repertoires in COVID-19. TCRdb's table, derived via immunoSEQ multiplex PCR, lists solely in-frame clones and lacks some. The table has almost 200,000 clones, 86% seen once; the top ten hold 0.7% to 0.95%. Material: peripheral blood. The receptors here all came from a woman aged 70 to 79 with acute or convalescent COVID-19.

In DNA, the CDR3 is TGTGCCAGCAGGCCGGGACAGGGGACGGGAACTGAAGCTTTCTTT. Translating it yields CASRPGQGTGTEAFF. V gene TRBV5-4 combines with J gene TRBJ1-1; 10 nucleotides align to TRBD1. Germline V gene data show CDR1 as SGHNT and CDR2 as YYREEE (reference sequence). This CDR3 comprises 15 residues. With V trimmed by 5 bases and J by 5 bases, 9 bases remained unmatched.

For the CDR3, the DNA is TGTGCCAGCAGCTTAAACCCGGGACAGAGAAATTCACCCCTCCACTTT. This codes for CASSLNPGQRNSPLHF. The V call is TRBV7-2, the J call TRBJ1-6, with 7 bases fitting TRBD1. The CDR3 length is 16 residues. Trimming cost V 2 bases and J 7 bases; bases outside gene matches: 8. Germline CDR1 is SGHTA and CDR2 is FQGNSA.

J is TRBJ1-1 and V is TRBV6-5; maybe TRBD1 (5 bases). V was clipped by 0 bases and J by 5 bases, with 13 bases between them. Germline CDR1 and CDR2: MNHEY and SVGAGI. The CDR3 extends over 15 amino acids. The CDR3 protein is CASSYSWGVETEAFF. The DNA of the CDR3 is TGTGCCAGCAGTTACTCTTGGGGGGTAGAGACTGAAGCTTTCTTT.

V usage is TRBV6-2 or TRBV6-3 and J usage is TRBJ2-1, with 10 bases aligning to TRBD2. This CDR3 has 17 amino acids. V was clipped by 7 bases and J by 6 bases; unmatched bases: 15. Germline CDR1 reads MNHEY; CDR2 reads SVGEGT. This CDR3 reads CASTPLWGTSAPNEQFF. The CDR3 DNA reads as TGTGCCAGCACCCCCCTCTGGGGGACTAGCGCTCCCAATGAGCAGTTCTTC.

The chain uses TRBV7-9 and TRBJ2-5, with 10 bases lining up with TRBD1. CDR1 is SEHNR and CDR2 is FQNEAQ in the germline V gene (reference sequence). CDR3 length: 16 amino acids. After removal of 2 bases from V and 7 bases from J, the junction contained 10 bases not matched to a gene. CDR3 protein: CASSLPGTGAWGTQYF. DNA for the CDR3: TGTGCCAGCAGCTTACCTGGGACAGGGGCTTGGGGGACCCAGTACTTC.

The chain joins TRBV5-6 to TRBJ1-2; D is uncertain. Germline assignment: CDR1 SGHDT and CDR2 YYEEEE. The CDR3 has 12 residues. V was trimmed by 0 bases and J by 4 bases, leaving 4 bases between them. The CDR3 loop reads CASSLASYGYTF. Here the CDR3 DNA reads TGTGCCAGCAGCTTGGCCTCCTATGGCTACACCTTC.

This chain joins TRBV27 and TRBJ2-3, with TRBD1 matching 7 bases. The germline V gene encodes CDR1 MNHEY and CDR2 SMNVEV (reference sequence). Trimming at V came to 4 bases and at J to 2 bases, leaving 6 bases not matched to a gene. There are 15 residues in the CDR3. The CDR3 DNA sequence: TGTGCCAGCAGTTCGATGACAGGGATCACAGATACGCAGTATTTT. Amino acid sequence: CASSSMTGITDTQYF.

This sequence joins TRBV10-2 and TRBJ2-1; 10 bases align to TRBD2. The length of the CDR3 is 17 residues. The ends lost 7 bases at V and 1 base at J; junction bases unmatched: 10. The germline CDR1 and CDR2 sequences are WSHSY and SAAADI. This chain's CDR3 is CASTETSGMGSYNEQFF. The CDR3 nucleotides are TGCGCCAGCACCGAAACTAGCGGGATGGGGTCCTACAATGAGCAGTTCTTC.

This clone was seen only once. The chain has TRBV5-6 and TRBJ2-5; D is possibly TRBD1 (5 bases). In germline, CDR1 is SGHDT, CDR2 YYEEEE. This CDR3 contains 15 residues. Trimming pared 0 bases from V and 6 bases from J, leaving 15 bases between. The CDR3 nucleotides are TGTGCCAGCAGCTTGGGCGGCCAGGGCCGAAAGACCCAGTACTTC. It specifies CASSLGGQGRKTQYF.

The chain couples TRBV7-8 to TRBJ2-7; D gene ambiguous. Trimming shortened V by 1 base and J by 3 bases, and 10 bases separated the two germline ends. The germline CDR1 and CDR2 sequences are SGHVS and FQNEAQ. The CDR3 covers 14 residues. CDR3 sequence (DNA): TGTGCCAGCAGCTTAGGATCAGCGAGCTACGAGCAGTACTTC. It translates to CASSLGSASYEQYF.